This T cell receptor (beta chain) was found in a study of CXCR3-negative and CXCR3-positive naive CD8 T cells. Overall study results and limits: Naive CXCR3-positive cells had TRB CDR3s more hydrophobic than those of CXCR3-negative naive cells. Similarly elevated diversity marked both naive subsets, with memory CD8+ cells showing far lower diversity.

To note about this clonotype: Antigen specificity is unknown.

Preparation of TRB cDNA libraries relied on 5' RACE carrying UMI labels. TCRdb reprocessed the 5' RACE reads, with one entry per CDR3 protein and no DNA. The sample data list about 89,000 distinct CDR3 sequences. The CDR3 has 14 residues. CDR1 and CDR2 from the germline V gene are MNHEY and SMNVEV (reference sequence). This chain joins TRBV27 and TRBJ2-7. The sequence was obtained from a human donor in good health. Some clones in this sample may be carry-over from other donors' samples. The specimen sequenced was naive CXCR3+ CD8+ T cells from blood. As to subset: CD45RO-CCR7+CD27+CD95- naive CD8+ T cells expressing CXCR3 (TNR3+). Here the CDR3 reads CASSLSHSTYEQYF.